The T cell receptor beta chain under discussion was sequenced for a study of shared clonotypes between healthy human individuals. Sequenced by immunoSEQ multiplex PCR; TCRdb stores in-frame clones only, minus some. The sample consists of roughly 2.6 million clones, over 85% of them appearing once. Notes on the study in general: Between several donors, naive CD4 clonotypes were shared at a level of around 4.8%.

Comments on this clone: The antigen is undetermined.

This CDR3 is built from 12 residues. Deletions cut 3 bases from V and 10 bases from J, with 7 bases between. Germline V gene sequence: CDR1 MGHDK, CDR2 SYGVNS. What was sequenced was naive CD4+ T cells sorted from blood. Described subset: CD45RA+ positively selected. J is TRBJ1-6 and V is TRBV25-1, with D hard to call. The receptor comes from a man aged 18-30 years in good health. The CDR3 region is CASSDTGSPLHF. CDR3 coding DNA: TGTGCCAGCAGTGACACGGGATCACCCCTCCACTTT. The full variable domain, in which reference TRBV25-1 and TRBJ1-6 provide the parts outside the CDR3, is EADIYQTPRYLVIGTGKKITLECSQTMGHDKMYWYQQDPGMELHLIHYSYGVNSTEKGDLSSESTVSRIRTEHFPLTLESARPSHTSQYLCASSDTGSPLHFGNGTRLTVT.